This T cell receptor beta chain was retrieved from a study of human T cells and chemical hapten exposure. The CDR3 is 14 amino acids. V was trimmed by 3 bases and J by 0 bases, leaving 10 bases between them. Germline V gene data show CDR1 as DFQATT and CDR2 as SNEGSKA (reference sequence). TCRdb itself ran the RACE reads through MiXCR, one entry per CDR3 protein. Among around 130,000 distinct CDR3 sequences, about 11% were seen once, and the ten largest hold under 2.5%. Time point defined: patch test 3, about 24 weeks after DPC sensitization. The treatment was: therapeutic diphenylcyclopropenone sensitization with weekly scalp DPC.

The sequences come from whole blood, collected in connection with sensitization to the hapten diphenylcyclopropenone (DPC). This TCR was sampled from a woman aged 50 to 60 with alopecia areata. Some clones in this sample may be carry-over from other donors' samples. The rearrangement uses TRBV20-1 and TRBJ2-3, with no clear D. CDR3 coding DNA: TGCAGTGCTAGCGACCCTTCTAGCACAGATACGCAGTATTTT. It yields the protein CSASDPSSTDTQYF.